This T cell receptor (beta chain) was recovered during a study of T cell responses to AZD1222 COVID-19 vaccine. A remark on this clone: Its target is not known.

Assay: immunoSEQ multiplex PCR; the TCRdb copy retains only in-frame clones and omits some. The top ten hold 2.4% of the sample, which has 88,000 or so clones, 89% seen once. Findings and caveats of the study: White British ancestry dominated among donors, who included more females, and clonal diversity was possibly underestimated. Vaccine-related CD4 TCRs covered spike, predominating at 160-218 and 743-854. No repertoire was sampled before or during the peak T cell response, only after it.

The source was peripheral blood, collected on day 0 of AZD1222 vaccination. The source of this sequence is an adult in good health.

CDR3 nucleotides: TGTGCCAGCAGCCAAGCCGTACAGCTCTATGGCTACACCTTC. It is translated as CASSQAVQLYGYTF. V gene TRBV3-1 (or the pseudogene TRBV3-2) combines with J gene TRBJ1-2, with no clear D. V dropped 1 base and J dropped 4 bases, with 10 bases sitting between them. The germline V gene has CDR1 LGHDT and CDR2 YNNKEL (reference sequence). There are 14 residues in the CDR3.